The rows below give T cell receptor beta chains drawn from one sample of a study of CD8 T cells in Susac syndrome. MiXCR, run by TCRdb on the immunoSEQ multiplex PCR reads, gives a single entry per CDR3 protein. Of roughly 89,000 distinct CDR3 sequences listed, roughly 95% are singletons. Sequencing was carried out using CD8+ T cells from PBMCs. The receptor set was obtained from a human donor with Susac syndrome. The CDR3 runs from the conserved cysteine through the conserved F or W. The D gene is left open where the match is weak. Expanded clones are given a class, and other clones once, few, many or no size at all.

CDR3nt: TGTGCCAGCAGAACCAGAGAGACCCAGTACTTC; CDR3aa: CASRTRETQYF; j_gene: TRBJ2-5; d_gene: .; v_gene: TRBV27; abundance: .
CDR3nt: TGTGCCAGCAGTTACTGGGAGGGCAGGGGTAATGAGCAGTTCTTC; CDR3aa: CASSYWEGRGNEQFF; j_gene: TRBJ2-1; d_gene: .; v_gene: TRBV6-2/TRBV6-3; abundance: .
CDR3nt: TGTGCCAGCAGTGCGGGGACAGGGAGCTCCTATAATTCACCCCTCCACTTT; CDR3aa: CASSAGTGSSYNSPLHF; j_gene: TRBJ1-6; d_gene: TRBD1; v_gene: TRBV27; abundance: .
CDR3nt: TGCAGTGCTAGAACCGTGGGACTAGAGACCCAGTACTTC; CDR3aa: CSARTVGLETQYF; j_gene: TRBJ2-5; d_gene: .; v_gene: TRBV20-1; abundance: .
CDR3nt: TGCAGCGTTGATACTCCGTGGGGGGCTGGTACTGAAGCTTTCTTT; CDR3aa: CSVDTPWGAGTEAFF; j_gene: TRBJ1-1; d_gene: .; v_gene: TRBV29-1; abundance: .
CDR3nt: TGCAGTGCTAGAGATATGCAGGGGACCTACAATGAGCAGTTCTTC; CDR3aa: CSARDMQGTYNEQFF; j_gene: TRBJ2-1; d_gene: .; v_gene: TRBV20-1; abundance: .
CDR3nt: TGCAGTGCTAGAACCGGGACAGGGTTTCAATACGAGCAGTACTTC; CDR3aa: CSARTGTGFQYEQYF; j_gene: TRBJ2-7; d_gene: TRBD1; v_gene: TRBV20-1; abundance: .
CDR3nt: TGTGCCAGCAGCGTAGGTTGGGGACCCAACTATGGCTACACCTTC; CDR3aa: CASSVGWGPNYGYTF; j_gene: TRBJ1-2; d_gene: .; v_gene: TRBV9; abundance: once
CDR3nt: TGTGCCAGCAGCTTAGCCATCACCGGGGAGCTGTTTTTT; CDR3aa: CASSLAITGELFF; j_gene: TRBJ2-2; d_gene: .; v_gene: TRBV11-2; abundance: .
CDR3nt: TGTGCCACCAGTGACAGTATCCCGGGACTAGCGGATGAGCAGTTCTTC; CDR3aa: CATSDSIPGLADEQFF; j_gene: TRBJ2-1; d_gene: TRBD2; v_gene: TRBV24-1; abundance: .
CDR3nt: TGCAGTGCTAGAGATCTAGGCAGGGCGAGCGATGAGCAGTTCTTC; CDR3aa: CSARDLGRASDEQFF; j_gene: TRBJ2-1; d_gene: .; v_gene: TRBV20-1; abundance: .